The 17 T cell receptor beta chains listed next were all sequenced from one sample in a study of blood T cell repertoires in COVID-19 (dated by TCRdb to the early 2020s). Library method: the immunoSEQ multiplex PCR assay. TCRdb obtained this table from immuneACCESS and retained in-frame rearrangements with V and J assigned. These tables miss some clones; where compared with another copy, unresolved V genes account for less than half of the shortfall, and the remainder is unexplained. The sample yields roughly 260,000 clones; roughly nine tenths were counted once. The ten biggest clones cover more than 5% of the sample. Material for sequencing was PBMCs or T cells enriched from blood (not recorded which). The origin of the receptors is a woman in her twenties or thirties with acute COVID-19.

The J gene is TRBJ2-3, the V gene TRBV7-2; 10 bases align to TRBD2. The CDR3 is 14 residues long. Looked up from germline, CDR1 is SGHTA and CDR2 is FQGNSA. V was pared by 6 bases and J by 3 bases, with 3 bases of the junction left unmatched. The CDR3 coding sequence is TGTGCCAGCAGTAGCGGGGGGAATACAGATACGCAGTATTTT. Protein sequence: CASSSGGNTDTQYF.

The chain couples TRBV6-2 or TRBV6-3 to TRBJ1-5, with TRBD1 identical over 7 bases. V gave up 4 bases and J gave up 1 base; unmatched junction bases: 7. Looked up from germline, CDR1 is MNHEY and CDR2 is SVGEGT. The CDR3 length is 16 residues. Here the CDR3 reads CASSLYQGGSNQPQHF. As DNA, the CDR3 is TGTGCCAGCAGTTTATACCAGGGGGGCAGCAATCAGCCCCAGCATTTT.

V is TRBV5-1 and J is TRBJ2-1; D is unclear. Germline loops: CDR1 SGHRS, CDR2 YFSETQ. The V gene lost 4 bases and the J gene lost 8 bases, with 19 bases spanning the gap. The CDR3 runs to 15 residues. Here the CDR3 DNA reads TGCGCCAGCAGCGGTGGAGTCACTCGGGTTGATGAGCAGTTCTTC. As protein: CASSGGVTRVDEQFF.

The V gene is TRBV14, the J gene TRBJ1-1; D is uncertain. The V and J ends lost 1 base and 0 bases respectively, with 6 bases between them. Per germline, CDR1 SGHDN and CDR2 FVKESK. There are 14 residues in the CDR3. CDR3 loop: CASSQVGVNTEAFF. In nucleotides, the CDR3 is TGTGCCAGCAGCCAAGTCGGGGTGAACACTGAAGCTTTCTTT.

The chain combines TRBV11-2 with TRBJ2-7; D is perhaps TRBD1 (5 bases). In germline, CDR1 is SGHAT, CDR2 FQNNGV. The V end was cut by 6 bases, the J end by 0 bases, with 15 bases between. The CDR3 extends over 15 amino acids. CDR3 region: CASRFTGESSYEQYF. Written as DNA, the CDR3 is TGTGCCAGCAGGTTCACAGGCGAATCCTCCTACGAGCAGTACTTC.

CDR3 DNA: TGTGCCAGCAGCCGGGATAGCAATCAGCCCCAGCATTTT. Its protein is CASSRDSNQPQHF. The V gene is TRBV11-2, the J gene TRBJ1-5; no definite D call. CDR3 length equals 13 residues. Trimming left V 5 bases short and J 0 bases short, with 5 bases between. CDR1 is SGHAT and CDR2 is FQNNGV in the germline V gene.

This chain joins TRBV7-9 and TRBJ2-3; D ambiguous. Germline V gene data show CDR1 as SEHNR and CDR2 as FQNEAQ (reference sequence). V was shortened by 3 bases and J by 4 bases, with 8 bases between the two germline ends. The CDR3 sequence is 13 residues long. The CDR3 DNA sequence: TGTGCCAGCAGCTTTTTTGTAGCAGATACGCAGTATTTT. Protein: CASSFFVADTQYF.

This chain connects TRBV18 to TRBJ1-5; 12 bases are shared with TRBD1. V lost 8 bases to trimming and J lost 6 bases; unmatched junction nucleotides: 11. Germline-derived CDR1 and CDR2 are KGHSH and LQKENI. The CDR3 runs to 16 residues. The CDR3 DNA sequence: TGTGCCAGCGCTCCTGAGGGGACAGGGGGCGGTCAGCCCCAGCATTTT. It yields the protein CASAPEGTGGGQPQHF.

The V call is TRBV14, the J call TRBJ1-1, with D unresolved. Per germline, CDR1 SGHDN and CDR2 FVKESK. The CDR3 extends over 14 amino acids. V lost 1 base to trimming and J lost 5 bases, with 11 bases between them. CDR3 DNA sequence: TGTGCCAGCAGCCAAGCCCGCGGGCATACTGAAGCTTTCTTT. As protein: CASSQARGHTEAFF.

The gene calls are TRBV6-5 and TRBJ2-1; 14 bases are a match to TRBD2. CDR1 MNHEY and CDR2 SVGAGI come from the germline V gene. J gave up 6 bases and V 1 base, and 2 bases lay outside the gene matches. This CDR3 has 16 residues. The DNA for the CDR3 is TGTGCCAGCAGTTACTTGACTAGCGGGGGGGCCAATGAGCAGTTCTTC. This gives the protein CASSYLTSGGANEQFF.

CDR3 bases: TGTGCCAGCAGTTACCAGGGCGTCCCTGAAGCTTTCTTT. Its translation is CASSYQGVPEAFF. The chain combines TRBV6-6 with TRBJ1-1; perhaps TRBD1 as D (5 bases). The CDR3 runs to 13 residues. In germline, CDR1 is MNHNY, CDR2 SVGAGI (reference sequence). Trimming cost V 2 bases and J 6 bases, with 10 bases left between them.

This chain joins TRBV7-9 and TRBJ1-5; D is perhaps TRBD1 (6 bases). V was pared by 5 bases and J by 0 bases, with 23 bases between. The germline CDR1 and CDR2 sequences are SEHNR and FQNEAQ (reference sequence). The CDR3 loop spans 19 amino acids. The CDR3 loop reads CASSPKGEMRKFSNQPQHF. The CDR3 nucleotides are TGTGCCAGCAGCCCGAAGGGGGAAATGAGAAAGTTTAGCAATCAGCCCCAGCATTTT.

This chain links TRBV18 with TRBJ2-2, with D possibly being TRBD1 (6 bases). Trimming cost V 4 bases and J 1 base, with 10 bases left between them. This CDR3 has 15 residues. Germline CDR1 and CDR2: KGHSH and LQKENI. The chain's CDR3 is CASSLWTVNTGELFF. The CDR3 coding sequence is TGTGCCAGCTCACTTTGGACAGTGAACACCGGGGAGCTGTTTTTT.

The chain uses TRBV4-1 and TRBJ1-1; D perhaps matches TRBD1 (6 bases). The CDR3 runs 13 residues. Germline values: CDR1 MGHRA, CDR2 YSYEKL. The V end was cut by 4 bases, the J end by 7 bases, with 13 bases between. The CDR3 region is CASSPREGDEAFF. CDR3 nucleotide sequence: TGCGCCAGCAGCCCCCGTGAGGGGGATGAAGCTTTCTTT.

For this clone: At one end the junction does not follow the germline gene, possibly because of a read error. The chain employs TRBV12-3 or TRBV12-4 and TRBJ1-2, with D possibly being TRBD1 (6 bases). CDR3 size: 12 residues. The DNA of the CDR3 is TGTGCCAGCAGTCCAGGGACATCAACCCTTAATTTC. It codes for CASSPGTSTLNF.

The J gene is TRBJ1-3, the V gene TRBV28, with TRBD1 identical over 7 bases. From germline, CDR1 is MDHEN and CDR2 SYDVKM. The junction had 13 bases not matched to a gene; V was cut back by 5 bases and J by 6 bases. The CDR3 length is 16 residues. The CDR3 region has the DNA TGTGCCAGCAGTCGAAAGACAGGGAAGCCTCTAAACACCATATATTTT. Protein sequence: CASSRKTGKPLNTIYF.

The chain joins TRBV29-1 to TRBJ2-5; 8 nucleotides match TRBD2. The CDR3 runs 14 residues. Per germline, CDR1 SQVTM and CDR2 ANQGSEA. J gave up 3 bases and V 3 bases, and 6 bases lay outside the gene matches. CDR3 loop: CSVERGAGEETQYF. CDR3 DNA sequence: TGCAGCGTTGAGAGGGGAGCGGGAGAAGAGACCCAGTACTTC.